These T cell receptor beta chains were read from a single sample in a study of blood T cell repertoires in COVID-19. Sequencing used immunoSEQ multiplex PCR; TCRdb keeps in-frame clones, though not all of them. The table lists about 83,000 clones, about 84% of them singletons. Sequencing was carried out using peripheral blood. The receptors come from a man between 45 and 60 years old with active COVID-19. CDR3s include the opening cysteine and the closing phenylalanine or tryptophan. The D gene is left open where the match is weak.

TRBJ1-5 | - | TRBV7-9 | CASSQDGSYRPQHF
TRBJ1-1 | TRBD1 | TRBV28 | CASSSPYRGRVVGNEAFF
TRBJ1-6 | - | TRBV6-4 | CASSAQVGGNSPLHF
TRBJ2-2 | - | TRBV27 | CASTSGQLENTGELFF
TRBJ2-7 | - | TRBV7-2 | CASSLNTGDYEQYF
TRBJ1-2 | - | TRBV19 | CASSPPSYGYTF
TRBJ1-3 | - | TRBV3-1/TRBV3-2 | CASSRTTRENTIYF
TRBJ2-5 | TRBD2 | TRBV2 | CASSSGPGRGETQYF
TRBJ1-1 | - | TRBV14 | CASSQEGTFEAFF
TRBJ2-2 | - | TRBV5-6 | CASSFLTPGGPRAGELFF
TRBJ2-1 | TRBD2 | TRBV7-7 | CASSPTGTSGRNEQFF
TRBJ2-3 | - | TRBV6-6 | CASSQSRMRDTSRSSTDTQYF
TRBJ2-7 | - | TRBV7-8 | CASGTPGLNYEQYF
TRBJ1-5 | - | TRBV4-3 | CASSQDQKDPQHF
TRBJ1-4 | - | TRBV28 | CASSLYRVSNEKLFF
TRBJ2-1 | - | TRBV10-2 | CASSEPRLVASEQFF
TRBJ2-3 | TRBD2 | TRBV11-2 | CASSLDKTGLAVTTDTQYF
TRBJ1-5 | TRBD1 | TRBV3-1/TRBV3-2 | CASSPGTGVNQPQHF
TRBJ2-5 | - | TRBV5-1 | CASSYTGQETQYF
TRBJ1-4 | - | TRBV5-5 | CASSLPTPGGANEKLFF
TRBJ2-7 | - | TRBV28 | CASSLNRAYEQYF
TRBJ2-1 | - | TRBV6-4 | CASSGGSYNEQFF
TRBJ2-7 | - | TRBV5-1 | CASSPLQGTREQYF
TRBJ1-4 | TRBD1 | TRBV27 | CASNRQGGGNEKLFF
TRBJ1-6 | - | TRBV28 | CASSTPRGNSPLHF
TRBJ1-4 | TRBD1 | TRBV4-1 | CASSSGQGKTRNEKLFF
TRBJ1-1 | - | TRBV6-5 | CASIGKAPGTEAFF
TRBJ2-7 | - | TRBV3-1/TRBV3-2 | CASSHFAGGYEQYF
TRBJ1-1 | - | TRBV27 | CASSYRGMNTEAFF
TRBJ2-2 | - | TRBV7-3 | CASSLSQGGNGELFF
TRBJ1-2 | TRBD1 | TRBV28 | CASQGQGNYGYTF
TRBJ1-2 | TRBD1 | TRBV3-1/TRBV3-2 | CASSPGTGKLYGYTF
TRBJ1-2 | - | TRBV5-6 | CASSPRRGGYTF
TRBJ2-7 | TRBD2 | TRBV6-6 | CASSQTSGAYEQYF
TRBJ1-2 | TRBD1 | TRBV19 | CACRSGTVGYGYTF
TRBJ1-6 | TRBD1 | TRBV4-3 | CASSPSGQGENSPLHF
TRBJ2-6 | TRBD2 | TRBV6-2/TRBV6-3 | CASRPTPGTSGTVRSGANVLTF
TRBJ2-2 | - | TRBV7-2 | CASSLHSEVAGELFF
TRBJ1-5 | - | TRBV19 | CASSPPTGRYQPQHF
TRBJ2-7 | - | TRBV12-5 | CASGRFLVEQYF
TRBJ1-3 | TRBD1 | TRBV14 | CASSPQGARGNTIYF
TRBJ1-2 | TRBD1 | TRBV28 | CASSLTGTNYGYTF
TRBJ2-5 | TRBD2 | TRBV5-4 | CASSLTRLAGDQETQYF
TRBJ1-1 | - | TRBV6-2/TRBV6-3 | CASSPGRREAFF
TRBJ2-7 | - | TRBV19 | CASSSGKSYEQYF
TRBJ2-5 | TRBD2 | TRBV27 | CASSSRLAGGPGEETQYF
TRBJ2-5 | - | TRBV9 | CASSVDARAETQYF
TRBJ2-6 | - | TRBV19 | CASKRALSSGANVLTF
TRBJ1-1 | - | TRBV5-1 | CASSLSPLGSGPEAFF
TRBJ2-7 | TRBD1 | TRBV28 | CASIPPGQGAYEQYF
TRBJ2-7 | - | TRBV5-1 | CASSLGGGGSYEQYF
TRBJ2-7 | - | TRBV28 | CASSLSSYEQYF
TRBJ2-2 | TRBD1 | TRBV18 | CASSADREKTGELFF
TRBJ2-1 | - | TRBV4-3 | CASSQASGSSYNEQFF
TRBJ1-2 | - | TRBV28 | CASSHRFFTF
TRBJ2-5 | TRBD2 | TRBV4-1 | CASSQDLLAGEQETQYF
TRBJ2-7 | - | TRBV6-5 | CASKKTGTYEQYF
TRBJ2-7 | TRBD1 | TRBV5-4 | CASSPGQQYEQYF
TRBJ2-5 | TRBD2 | TRBV6-5 | CASSFRGLAGGETQYF
TRBJ1-1 | - | TRBV5-8 | CASSLGAGNPRSTEAFF